A single T cell receptor beta chain is shown here with its context. The source of the sample is a study of T cell changes during pregnancy in multiple sclerosis. Using immunoSEQ multiplex PCR, the repertoire was profiled, and TCRdb retains in-frame clones only, with some absent. The table records tens of thousands of clones, roughly 90% of them present only once. Deletions cut 10 bases from V and 7 bases from J, with 13 bases between. This CDR3 region has 12 residues. Germline CDR1 LNHDA, CDR2 SQIVND (reference sequence). This TCR was recovered from a female donor in good health, enrolled as a control in a pregnancy study. The J gene is TRBJ1-4, the V gene TRBV19; tentative D call: TRBD1 (5 bases). This sample comprised peripheral blood, obtained in the second trimester of pregnancy. For the CDR3, the DNA is TGTGCCACTGGGCCGGGGGTTGAAAAACTGTTTTTT. It is translated as CATGPGVEKLFF. Drawing the rest from reference TRBV19 and TRBJ1-4, the complete variable domain is DGGITQSPKYLFRKEGQNVTLSCEQNLNHDAMYWYRQDPGQGLRLIYYSQIVNDFQKGDIAEGYSVSREKKESFPLTVTSAQKNPTAFYLCATGPGVEKLFFGSGTQLSVL.